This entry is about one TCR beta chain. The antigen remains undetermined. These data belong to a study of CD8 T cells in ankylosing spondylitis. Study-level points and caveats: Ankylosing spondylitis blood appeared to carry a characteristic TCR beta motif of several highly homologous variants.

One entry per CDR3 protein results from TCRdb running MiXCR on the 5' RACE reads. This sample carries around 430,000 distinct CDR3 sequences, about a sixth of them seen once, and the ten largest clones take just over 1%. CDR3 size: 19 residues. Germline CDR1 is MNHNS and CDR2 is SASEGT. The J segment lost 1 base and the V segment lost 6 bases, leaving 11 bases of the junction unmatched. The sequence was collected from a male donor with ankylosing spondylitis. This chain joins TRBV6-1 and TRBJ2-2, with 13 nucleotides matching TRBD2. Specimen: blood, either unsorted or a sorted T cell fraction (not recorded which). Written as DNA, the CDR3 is TGTGCCAGCAGAGCAACTAGCGGGGGGGCCGCACGGAACACCGGGGAGCTGTTTTTT. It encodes CASRATSGGAARNTGELFF.